This TCR beta chain was sequenced for a study of beta chain features in type 1 diabetes. The sequenced template was cDNA made from the entire isolated RNA. The assay was immunoSEQ multiplex PCR, and TCRdb's table has in-frame clones only and misses some. The table shows 390,000 or so clones, with around 13% occurring only once. The specimen sequenced was naive CD4+ T cells from blood. This TCR came from a man younger than 45 in good health.

As DNA, the CDR3 is TGTGCCAGTAGTCAGGCTAAGCCGGCTGAGCAGTTCTTC. Encoded protein: CASSQAKPAEQFF. The chain uses TRBV19 and TRBJ2-1; D not certain. V lost 5 bases and J lost 9, with 14 bases in between. Germline V CDR1 and CDR2: LNHDA, SQIVND (reference sequence). CDR3 length: 13 amino acids. The full variable domain, with the rest looked up from reference TRBV19 and TRBJ2-1, is DGGITQSPKYLFRKEGQNVTLSCEQNLNHDAMYWYRQDPGQGLRLIYYSQIVNDFQKGDIAEGYSVSREKKESFPLTVTSAQKNPTAFYLCASSQAKPAEQFFGPGTRLTVL.